This T cell receptor beta chain is from a study of graft-versus-host responses after intestinal transplantation. In the study overall: Recipients received multivisceral, liver-intestinal, or isolated intestinal transplants. Recipients across the board were started on anti-thymocyte globulin induction, then kept on tacrolimus and steroids for two to three years.

Some clones are missing from TCRdb's copy, which holds only in-frame ones; the method was immunoSEQ multiplex PCR. The sample includes under 85,000 clones, 90% to 95% seen only once; the top ten take over 0.4%. Whole-study findings and limits: Detected in recipient marrow were GvH clones, some of which were first observed in ileum or blood.

This CDR3 region has 15 residues. Germline CDR1 SGHRS, CDR2 YFSETQ. Trimming removed 3 bases at V and 7 bases at J, with 19 bases between. Note on this clone: As yet, its antigen is unknown.

The source of this sequence is a human donor who received an intestinal transplant. The rearrangement links TRBV5-1 to TRBJ1-2; D might be TRBD1 (6 bases). Sequenced here: unstimulated CD8+ T cells sorted from spleen or lymph node cells, sampled before intestinal transplant. The CDR3 nucleotides are TGCGCCAGCAGCTCGTCCGGGGGTTACAGGGTTGGCTACACCTTC. This sequence encodes CASSSSGGYRVGYTF. Using reference TRBV5-1 and TRBJ1-2 for the parts outside the CDR3, the full variable domain is KAGVTQTPRYLIKTRGQQVTLSCSPISGHRSVSWYQQTPGQGLQFLFEYFSETQRNKGNFPGRFSGRQFSNSRSEMNVSTLELGDSALYLCASSSSGGYRVGYTFGSGTRLTVV.